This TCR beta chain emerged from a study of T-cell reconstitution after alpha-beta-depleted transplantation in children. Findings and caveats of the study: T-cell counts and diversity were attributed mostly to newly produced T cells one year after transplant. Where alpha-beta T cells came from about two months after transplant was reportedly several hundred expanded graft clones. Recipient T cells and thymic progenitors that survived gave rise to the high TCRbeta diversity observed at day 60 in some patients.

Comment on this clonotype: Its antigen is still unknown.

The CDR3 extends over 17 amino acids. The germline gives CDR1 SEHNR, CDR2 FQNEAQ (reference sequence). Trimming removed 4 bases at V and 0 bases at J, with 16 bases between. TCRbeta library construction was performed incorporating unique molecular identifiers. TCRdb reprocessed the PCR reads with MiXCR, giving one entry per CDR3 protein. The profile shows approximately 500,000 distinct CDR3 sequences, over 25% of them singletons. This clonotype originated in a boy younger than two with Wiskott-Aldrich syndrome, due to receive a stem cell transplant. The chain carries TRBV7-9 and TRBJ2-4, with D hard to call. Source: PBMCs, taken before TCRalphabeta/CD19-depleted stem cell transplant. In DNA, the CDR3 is TGTGCCAGCAGCTCGCCCTTAGGGATTGTAGCCAAAAACATTCAGTACTTC. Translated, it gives CASSSPLGIVAKNIQYF.